This T cell receptor (beta chain) comes out of a study of vaccination and CD4 T cells after COVID-19. Across the whole study: The authors used overlapping spike peptides from SARS-CoV-2, HCoV-NL63, HCoV-OC43 and HCoV-229E to stimulate cells.

V was shortened by 5 bases and J by 3 bases, with 2 bases between the two germline ends. CDR3 length equals 11 residues. Treatment indicated: roughly 10-day PBMC culture with coronavirus spike peptide pools or control peptides (ViraFEST assay). Two million PBMCs were grown per well alongside about 10 IU/ml IL-2 and around 9.6 ug/ml peptide pools. Details on this clonotype: What it recognizes is unknown.

An Oncomine TCR Beta short-read assay was used to sequence the DNA from cultured CD4+ T cells. Extraction of genomic DNA was performed on cultured CD4+ T cells. Each CDR3 protein gets one entry after TCRdb re-called the PCR reads with MiXCR. The table has 25,000 or so distinct CDR3 sequences, roughly three fifths seen once; the top ten hold 2.8%. The TCR sequence derives from a human donor who had recovered from COVID-19. V gene TRBV12-3 or TRBV12-4 combines with J gene TRBJ1-3; D gene ambiguous. Sequenced sample: CD4+ T cells from blood, cultured in vitro. The CDR3 loop reads CASSVGNTIYF. The CDR3 DNA sequence: TGTGCCAGCAGTGTTGGAAACACCATATATTTT.